These 27 T cell receptor beta chains share one sample of origin, sequenced in a study of response to subunit inactivated influenza vaccine. TCRdb re-called the RT-PCR reads with MiXCR, one entry per CDR3 protein. The sample has 700,000 to 800,000 distinct CDR3 sequences, roughly 18% seen once. The sequencing used PBMCs from blood, collected roughly 5 days after vaccination. These receptors were collected from a man aged 45-60 years who received an inactivated influenza vaccine.

This clonotype was seen repeatedly, ten times or more. The DNA for the CDR3 is TGTGCCATCAAAGTTTCGGACAGGGAATGGTCTGAAGCTTTCTTT. It is translated as CAIKVSDREWSEAFF. The chain is built from TRBV10-3 and TRBJ1-1; 8 nucleotides agree with TRBD1. The CDR3 extends over 15 amino acids. Unmatched junction bases numbered 13, after V lost 7 bases and J lost 6 bases. Germline loops: CDR1 ENHRY, CDR2 SYGVKD.

This clonotype was recorded a few times. The V call is TRBV7-2, the J call TRBJ1-5; D not certain. V was trimmed by 1 base and J by 5 bases, leaving 12 bases between them. The CDR3 has 15 amino acids. The V gene's germline CDR1 is SGHTA and CDR2 FQGNSA. In DNA form, the CDR3 reads TGTGCCAGCAGCTTAGGAGGCTCCTTTTATCAGCCCCAGCATTTT. This translates into CASSLGGSFYQPQHF. The whole variable domain, filled in from reference TRBV7-2 and TRBJ1-5, reads GAGVSQSPSNKVTEKGKDVELRCDPISGHTALYWYRQSLGQGLEFLIYFQGNSAPDKSGLPSDRFSAERTGGSVSTLTIQRTQQEDSAVYLCASSLGGSFYQPQHFGDGTRLSIL.

The CDR3 sequence: CASSYSIRQGSHTGELFF. The CDR3 region has the DNA TGTGCCAGCAGTTACTCGATCCGGCAGGGGTCCCACACCGGGGAGCTGTTTTTT. V and J are TRBV6-5 and TRBJ2-2; TRBD1 is a possible D gene (6 bases). The V and J ends lost 0 bases and 3 bases respectively, with 17 bases between them. The germline V gene encodes CDR1 MNHEY and CDR2 SVGAGI. This CDR3 contains 18 residues.

The chain combines TRBV6-2 or TRBV6-3 with TRBJ2-7; D is unresolved. The CDR3 is 13 amino acids. In germline, CDR1 is MNHEY, CDR2 SVGEGT. The V end was cut by 6 bases, the J end by 5 bases, with 14 bases between. The CDR3 loop is CASRSRPFNEQYF. CDR3 bases: TGTGCCAGCAGGAGCAGACCATTTAACGAGCAGTACTTC.

This clonotype came up a few times. V and J are TRBV6-5 and TRBJ2-5; 9 bases are shared with TRBD2. This CDR3 region has 15 residues. From germline, CDR1 is MNHEY and CDR2 SVGAGI. V trimming: 2 bases; J trimming: 1 base; junction bases outside the gene matches: 2. DNA of the CDR3: TGTGCCAGCAGTTACGGCGGGAGGGCCCAAGAGACCCAGTACTTC. Residues: CASSYGGRAQETQYF.

This clonotype was counted only a few times. This rearrangement joins TRBV5-4 to TRBJ2-5; D gene ambiguous. The CDR3 has 14 amino acids. The germline V and J ends were trimmed by 2 bases and 2 bases, with 10 bases remaining between them. Germline V CDR1 and CDR2: SGHNT, YYREEE (reference sequence). In nucleotides, the CDR3 is TGTGCCAGCAGCTTAAAAACGAGACAAGAGACCCAGTACTTC. Translating it yields CASSLKTRQETQYF.

The chain has TRBV2 and TRBJ1-2; D unresolved. Trimming left V 3 bases short and J 1 base short, with 9 bases between. The CDR3 spans 14 residues. Germline V CDR1 and CDR2: SNHLY, FYNNEI. The CDR3: CASSDVPDNYGYTF. In DNA form, the CDR3 reads TGTGCCAGCAGTGACGTCCCAGATAACTATGGCTACACCTTC.

CDR3 coding DNA: TGCAGTGCTAGACCGGCGGCAGCGGGACTCCACGAGCAGTACTTC. This translates into CSARPAAAGLHEQYF. The chain recombines TRBV20-1 with TRBJ2-7; 7 nucleotides match TRBD2. Germline V CDR1 and CDR2: DFQATT, SNEGSKA (reference sequence). There are 15 residues in the CDR3. The V gene end was trimmed by 2 bases and the J gene end by 5 bases; junction bases not matched to a gene: 12.

On this clonotype itself: Germline is not matched at one junction end, which may reflect a read error. The gene calls are TRBV6-2 or TRBV6-3 and TRBJ2-1, with D maybe TRBD1 (5 bases). This CDR3 is built from 15 residues. CDR1 and CDR2 from the germline V gene are MNHEY and SVGEGT. In DNA, the CDR3 is TGTACCAGCAGTCCCTCCCAGGGCAACTACAATGAGCAGTTCTTC. Its translation is CTSSPSQGNYNEQFF.

This clonotype was seen a few times. The rearrangement joins TRBV4-1 to TRBJ1-5, with no clear D. Germline values: CDR1 MGHRA, CDR2 YSYEKL. The CDR3 covers 14 residues. With 0 bases removed from V and 6 bases from J, the gap between germline ends came to 9 bases. The CDR3 reads CASSQDGGSQPQHF. In DNA form, the CDR3 reads TGCGCCAGCAGCCAAGATGGAGGGTCTCAGCCCCAGCATTTT.

This clonotype was counted only a few times. The chain joins TRBV28 to TRBJ2-5; D is unclear. This CDR3 is built from 14 residues. Trimming cost V 3 bases and J 3 bases, with 11 bases left between them. In germline, CDR1 is MDHEN, CDR2 SYDVKM. In DNA, the CDR3 is TGTGCCAGCAGTTTTAACCCCGAGGAAGAGACCCAGTACTTC. It encodes CASSFNPEEETQYF.

The V and J genes are TRBV6-2 or TRBV6-3 and TRBJ2-7; 7 bases fit TRBD1. V gave up 6 bases and J gave up 12 bases; unmatched junction bases: 11. Germline CDR1 reads MNHEY; CDR2 reads SVGEGT. The CDR3 has 12 amino acids. The CDR3 loop reads CASSENRGSLYF. The CDR3 bases are TGTGCCAGCAGCGAAAACAGGGGAAGTCTGTACTTC.

The chain links TRBV11-2 to TRBJ1-3, with 7 bases that match TRBD1. The CDR3 runs to 16 residues. The ends lost 5 bases at V and 3 bases at J; junction bases unmatched: 10. CDR1 is SGHAT and CDR2 is FQNNGV in the germline V gene. The CDR3 bases are TGTGCCAGCAGCCTAGGGGGGACAGTGGTTGGAAACACCATATATTTT. Its protein product is CASSLGGTVVGNTIYF.

With respect to this clonotype: The junction departs from the called germline gene at one end, perhaps through a read error. This rearrangement joins TRBV20-1 to TRBJ1-5, with D perhaps matching TRBD1 (5 bases). This CDR3 has 14 amino acids. Per germline, CDR1 DFQATT and CDR2 SNEGSKA (reference sequence). The DNA of the CDR3 is TGCAGTACTAGTTCCGGGGCGATCAATCAGCCCCAGCATTTT. Its protein is CSTSSGAINQPQHF.

This clonotype was counted many times. The V call is TRBV5-1, the J call TRBJ2-7, with D uncertain. V lost 0 bases, J lost 4 bases, and 5 bases lay in between. This CDR3 region has 12 residues. The germline V gene has CDR1 SGHRS and CDR2 YFSETQ. Here the CDR3 reads CASSLGEYEQYF. The DNA for the CDR3 is TGCGCCAGCAGCTTGGGGGAATACGAGCAGTACTTC.

This clonotype showed up just a few times. The V and J genes are TRBV15 and TRBJ2-1; 7 bases fit TRBD2. V was clipped by 1 base and J by 1 base; unmatched bases: 4. This CDR3 is 16 amino acids long. Germline CDR1 is LNHNV and CDR2 is YYDKDF (reference sequence). CDR3 sequence: CATSRGRAGSYNEQFF. The CDR3 DNA follows: TGTGCCACCAGCAGAGGCAGAGCGGGATCCTACAATGAGCAGTTCTTC.

This chain links TRBV25-1 with TRBJ2-1; TRBD1 matches at 11 bases. CDR3 size: 14 residues. V lost 8 bases, J lost 5 bases, and 5 bases stayed unmatched. The germline CDR1 and CDR2 sequences are MGHDK and SYGVNS. The CDR3 protein is CASGGTGGDNEQFF. The CDR3 DNA follows: TGTGCCAGCGGCGGGACAGGGGGGGACAATGAGCAGTTCTTC.

This clonotype has only a few counts. The chain uses TRBV6-1 and TRBJ2-7; 8 nucleotides line up with TRBD1. The CDR3 loop spans 17 amino acids. V lost 4 bases, J lost 5 bases, and 16 bases stayed unmatched. The germline V gene has CDR1 MNHNS and CDR2 SASEGT. CDR3 DNA sequence: TGTGCCAGCAGTGCCGGTCGAGCCGGGACAGGTGTCAACGAGCAGTACTTC. As protein: CASSAGRAGTGVNEQYF.

This chain connects TRBV7-9 to TRBJ2-7; 9 bases line up with TRBD2. The V and J ends lost 5 bases and 4 bases, in that order; junction bases with no gene match: 9. Germline V gives CDR1 SEHNR, CDR2 FQNEAQ (reference sequence). The CDR3 runs to 15 residues. CDR3 residues: CASSRGAGGIYEQYF. The CDR3 DNA follows: TGTGCCAGCAGCCGGGGAGCGGGGGGTATTTACGAGCAGTACTTC.

The V call is TRBV4-2, the J call TRBJ2-3; D remains unclear. The V end was cut by 1 base, the J end by 1 base, with 9 bases between. Germline CDR1 is LGHNA and CDR2 is YNFKEQ. The CDR3 is 15 residues long. This CDR3 is CASSQAIKGTDTQYF. The CDR3 DNA reads TGTGCCAGCAGCCAAGCTATAAAGGGCACAGATACGCAGTATTTT.

J is TRBJ2-7 and V is TRBV7-2, with 8 bases matching TRBD2. Unmatched junction bases numbered 4, after V lost 2 bases and J lost 7 bases. The germline gives CDR1 SGHTA, CDR2 FQGNSA. The CDR3 runs to 13 residues. The CDR3, as DNA: TGTGCCAGCAGCTTACCAGGACTAGCAGAGCAGTACTTC. Translation gives CASSLPGLAEQYF.

This clonotype was detected only a few times. The chain employs TRBV4-2 and TRBJ2-5, with 9 positions matching TRBD1. The CDR3 has 16 amino acids. Trimming at V came to 1 base and at J to 4 bases, leaving 7 bases not matched to a gene. Per germline, CDR1 LGHNA and CDR2 YNFKEQ. The CDR3 sequence is CASSQGAGTGLETQYF. As DNA, the CDR3 is TGTGCCAGCAGCCAAGGGGCCGGGACAGGGTTAGAGACCCAGTACTTC.

The genes are TRBV29-1 and TRBJ1-2, with TRBD1 as a possible D gene (5 bases). The V gene lost 2 bases and the J gene lost 5 bases, with 12 bases spanning the gap. Germline V CDR1 and CDR2: SQVTM, ANQGSEA. The CDR3 is 13 amino acids. The CDR3 sequence: CSVETLGPYGYTF. CDR3 DNA: TGCAGCGTTGAAACGCTGGGACCTTATGGCTACACCTTC.

At least ten counts were recorded for this clonotype. V usage is TRBV29-1 and J usage is TRBJ2-5, with 12 bases identical to TRBD2. CDR1 and CDR2 (germline): SQVTM, ANQGSEA. The V segment lost 4 bases and the J segment 2 bases; nucleotides outside the gene matches: 2. This CDR3 contains 14 residues. The CDR3 spells CSVVLAGGQETQYF. CDR3 coding DNA: TGCAGCGTTGTCCTAGCGGGGGGGCAAGAGACCCAGTACTTC.

This clonotype came up a few times. The chain is built from TRBV6-1 and TRBJ1-5; D is unresolved. The V end was cut by 9 bases, the J end by 5 bases, with 14 bases between. The CDR3 consists of 13 residues. From germline, CDR1 is MNHNS and CDR2 SASEGT. The CDR3 region has the DNA TGTGCCAGTAGGGAACAGCTCGATCAGCCCCAGCATTTT. Encoded protein: CASREQLDQPQHF.

This clonotype was seen only a few times. The J gene is TRBJ1-2, the V gene TRBV5-1; a possible D gene is TRBD1 (6 bases). CDR1 is SGHRS and CDR2 is YFSETQ in the germline V gene. The CDR3 has 14 amino acids. V lost 4 bases and J 14 bases, leaving 24 bases between the germline ends. CDR3: CASSPFRDIGDRTF. The DNA of the CDR3 is TGCGCCAGCAGCCCCTTCCGGGACATTGGGGATCGGACCTTC.

This clonotype was detected a few times. The V and J genes are TRBV11-2 and TRBJ1-1; 7 bases match TRBD1. The CDR3 spans 13 residues. Germline assignment: CDR1 SGHAT and CDR2 FQNNGV. The trim removed 3 bases at V and 4 bases at J, leaving 2 bases unmatched. The CDR3 sequence is CASSLTGTTEAFF. The DNA for the CDR3 is TGTGCCAGCAGCTTGACAGGGACCACTGAAGCTTTCTTT.